This T cell receptor beta chain is from a study of control samples from healthy donors and cancer patients. Per the germline V gene, CDR1 is SGHNT and CDR2 is YYREEE (reference sequence). The CDR3 is made up of 13 amino acids. Trimming removed 2 bases at V and 4 bases at J, with 4 bases between. Assay used: immunoSEQ multiplex PCR; TCRdb lists only in-frame clones, some missing. Of more than 50,000 clones listed, 90% are singletons. This TCR was recovered from a woman between 50 and 59 years old with colorectal cancer. Sample: PBMCs. V gene TRBV5-4 combines with J gene TRBJ2-6, with D unresolved. The DNA of the CDR3 is TGTGCCAGCAGCTTACAGGGGGCCAACGTCCTGACTTTC. Residues: CASSLQGANVLTF.